This is a list of T cell receptor beta chains from one sample in a study of blood T cell repertoires in COVID-19. Using immunoSEQ multiplex PCR, the repertoire was profiled, and TCRdb retains in-frame clones only, with some absent. The table lists a few hundred thousand clones, around 86% of them singletons, with approximately 2.9% in the top ten. Sequencing was done on a sample of peripheral blood. All receptors derive from a man aged 55 to 70 with acute or convalescent COVID-19. The CDR3 runs from the conserved cysteine through the conserved F or W. The order of the fields is D gene, J gene, clone size, V gene, CDR3 protein, CDR3 DNA. D genes are given only for firm matches. For some rows the clone size is stated as once, few or many, or as a class when expanded; others skip it.

TRBD2 | TRBJ2-1 | . | TRBV6-2/TRBV6-3 | CASSLGASGGMYNEQFF | TGTGCCAGCAGTCTTGGGGCTAGCGGGGGGATGTACAATGAGCAGTTCTTC
. | TRBJ1-5 | . | TRBV9 | CASSVGAGDQPQHF | TGTGCCAGCAGCGTAGGGGCGGGGGATCAGCCCCAGCATTTT
TRBD1 | TRBJ1-2 | once | TRBV6-5 | CASSLQGAQTYGYTF | TGTGCCAGCAGCCTTCAGGGGGCGCAGACCTATGGCTACACCTTC
TRBD1 | TRBJ2-6 | few | TRBV7-3 | CASSRGQGSPGANVLTF | TGTGCCAGCAGCCGGGGACAGGGGAGTCCGGGGGCCAACGTCCTGACTTTC
. | TRBJ1-2 | . | TRBV9 | CASSSRNSLGGGGYTF | TGTGCCAGCAGCTCCCGCAATTCACTGGGGGGAGGGGGCTACACCTTC
. | TRBJ1-2 | . | TRBV5-4 | CASSLQGVDGGYTF | TGTGCCAGCAGCTTACAGGGAGTAGATGGTGGCTACACCTTC
. | TRBJ2-7 | . | TRBV2 | CASSEARQGSQYF | TGTGCCAGCAGTGAAGCCCGCCAGGGGAGTCAGTACTTC
. | TRBJ1-2 | . | TRBV6-6 | CASNEYGYTF | TGTGCCAGCAATGAGTACGGCTACACCTTC
TRBD1 | TRBJ1-2 | . | TRBV12-3/TRBV12-4 | CASSSGQGTRYTF | TGTGCCAGCAGTTCGGGACAGGGAACCCGCTACACCTTC
TRBD1 | TRBJ2-5 | . | TRBV7-2 | CASSLLTGVSGETQYF | TGTGCCAGCAGCTTACTGACAGGGGTGTCCGGAGAGACCCAGTACTTC
TRBD1 | TRBJ1-4 | . | TRBV7-8 | CASSPWDSKNEKLFF | TGTGCCAGCAGCCCATGGGACAGCAAAAATGAAAAACTGTTTTTT
. | TRBJ2-5 | . | TRBV14 | CASSQDYQKTQYF | TGTGCCAGCAGCCAAGATTACCAGAAGACCCAGTACTTC
. | TRBJ1-4 | once | TRBV2 | CASRDTSTNEKLFF | TGTGCCAGCCGGGACACATCAACTAATGAAAAACTGTTTTTT
TRBD2 | TRBJ2-4 | . | TRBV7-2 | CASSSLPASGGGTKNIQYF | TGTGCCAGCAGCTCCCTCCCGGCTAGCGGGGGGGGAACCAAAAACATTCAGTACTTC
TRBD1 | TRBJ1-5 | . | TRBV3-1/TRBV3-2 | CASRGTGNNQPQHF | TGTGCCAGCAGAGGGACAGGGAACAATCAGCCCCAGCATTTT
. | TRBJ1-2 | . | TRBV10-3 | CAIRTLRDYGYTF | TGTGCCATCAGGACCCTTCGGGACTATGGCTACACCTTC
TRBD1 | TRBJ2-7 | few | TRBV5-1 | CASSLAGTGGQYF | TGCGCCAGCAGCTTGGCAGGGACAGGAGGGCAGTACTTC